This T cell receptor (beta chain) was recorded in a study of T cell repertoires in cytomegalovirus infection. Overall study context: Researchers turned to recently identified HLA-C-restricted CMV epitopes as well as well-studied HLA-B-restricted ones. The public TCR beta signatures pointed to both CMV infection and matching HLA type.

The CDR3 consists of 15 residues. CDR1 SGDLS and CDR2 YYNGEE come from the germline V gene. Trimming took 0 bases from V and 2 from J, leaving 11 bases between them. This clonotype was seen a handful of times. What it binds is unknown. TCRdb re-called the reads through MiXCR, storing one row per CDR3 protein. The sample carries hundreds of thousands of distinct CDR3 sequences, around 35% recorded once. The study's findings and limits: HLA-C-restricted CMV clonotypes gave the most frequent clonotype in two of eight donors.

This sequence originates from a human donor in good health (CMV status not recorded). Some clones in this sample may be carry-over from other donors' samples. The genes are TRBV9 and TRBJ1-1, with a tentative D call TRBD1 (6 bases). The starting material was cultured PBMCs, obtained from culture after CMV antigen stimulation. The CDR3 spells CASSVGGRGNTEAFF. For the CDR3, the DNA is TGTGCCAGCAGCGTAGGTGGCAGGGGAAACACTGAAGCTTTCTTT.